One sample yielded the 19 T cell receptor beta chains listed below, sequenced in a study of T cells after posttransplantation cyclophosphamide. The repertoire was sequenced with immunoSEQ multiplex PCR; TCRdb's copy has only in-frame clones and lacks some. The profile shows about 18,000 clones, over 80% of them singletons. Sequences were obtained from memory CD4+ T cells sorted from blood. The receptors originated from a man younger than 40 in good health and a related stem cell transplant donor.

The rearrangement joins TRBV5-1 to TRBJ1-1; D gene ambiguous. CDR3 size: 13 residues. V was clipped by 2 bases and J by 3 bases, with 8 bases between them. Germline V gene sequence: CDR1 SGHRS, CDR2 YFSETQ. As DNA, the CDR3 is TGCGCCAGCAGCTTTAAAACTGACACTGAAGCTTTCTTT. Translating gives CASSFKTDTEAFF. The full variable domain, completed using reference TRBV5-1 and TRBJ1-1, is KAGVTQTPRYLIKTRGQQVTLSCSPISGHRSVSWYQQTPGQGLQFLFEYFSETQRNKGNFPGRFSGRQFSNSRSEMNVSTLELGDSALYLCASSFKTDTEAFFGQGTRLTVV.

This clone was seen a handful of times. CDR3 nucleotide sequence: TGTGCCAGCACGGCCCACGACAGGTTGAATTATGGCTACACCTTC. Protein: CASTAHDRLNYGYTF. This chain links TRBV27 with TRBJ1-2, with TRBD1 as a possible D gene (6 bases). This CDR3 has 15 amino acids. The germline V gene has CDR1 MNHEY and CDR2 SMNVEV (reference sequence). V lost 7 bases and J lost 5, with 20 bases in between.

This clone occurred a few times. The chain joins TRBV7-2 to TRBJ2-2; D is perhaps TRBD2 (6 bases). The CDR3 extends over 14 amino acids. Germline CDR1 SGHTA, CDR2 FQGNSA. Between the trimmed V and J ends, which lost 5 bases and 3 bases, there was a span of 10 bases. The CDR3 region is CASSPRRDTGELFF. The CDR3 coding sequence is TGTGCCAGCAGCCCCCGGAGGGACACCGGGGAGCTGTTTTTT.

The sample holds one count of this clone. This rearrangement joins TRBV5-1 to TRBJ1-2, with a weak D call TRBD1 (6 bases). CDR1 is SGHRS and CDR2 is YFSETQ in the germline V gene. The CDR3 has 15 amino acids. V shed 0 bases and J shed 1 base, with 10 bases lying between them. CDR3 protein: CASSLVQGINYGYTF. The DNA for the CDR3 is TGCGCCAGCAGCTTGGTGCAGGGGATTAACTATGGCTACACCTTC.

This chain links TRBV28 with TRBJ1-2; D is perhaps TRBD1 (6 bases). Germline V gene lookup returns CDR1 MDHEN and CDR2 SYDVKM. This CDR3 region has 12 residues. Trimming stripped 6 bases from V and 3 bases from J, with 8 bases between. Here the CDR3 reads CASSPGDYGYTF. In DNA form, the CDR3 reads TGTGCCAGCAGCCCAGGGGACTATGGCTACACCTTC.

CDR3 loop: CASSPRTGPQRYF. CDR3 in DNA: TGTGCCAGCAGCCCCCGAACAGGGCCCCAGAGATATTTT. V usage is TRBV7-8 and J usage is TRBJ1-3, with D perhaps matching TRBD1 (6 bases). This CDR3 spans 13 amino acids. V was pared by 5 bases and J by 15 bases, with 20 bases between. Germline values: CDR1 SGHVS, CDR2 FQNEAQ.

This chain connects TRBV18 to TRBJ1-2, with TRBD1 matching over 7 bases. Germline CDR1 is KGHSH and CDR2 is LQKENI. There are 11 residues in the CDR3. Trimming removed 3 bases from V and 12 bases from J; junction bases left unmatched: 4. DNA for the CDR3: TGTGCCAGCTCACCCGGGACAGAGGACACCTTC. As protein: CASSPGTEDTF.

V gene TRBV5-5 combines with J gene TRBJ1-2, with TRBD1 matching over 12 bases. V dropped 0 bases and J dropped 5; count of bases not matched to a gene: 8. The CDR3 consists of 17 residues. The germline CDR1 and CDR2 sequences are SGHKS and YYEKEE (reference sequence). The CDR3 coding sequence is TGTGCCAGCAGCTTGGCCGCGGGACAGGGGGCTTCATATGGCTACACCTTC. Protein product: CASSLAAGQGASYGYTF.

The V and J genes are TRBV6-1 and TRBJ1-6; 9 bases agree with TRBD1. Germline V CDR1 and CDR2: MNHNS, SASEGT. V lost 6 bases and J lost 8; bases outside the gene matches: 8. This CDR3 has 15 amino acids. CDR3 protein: CASSRPGQGYSPLHF. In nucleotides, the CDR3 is TGTGCCAGCAGCAGGCCGGGACAGGGTTATTCACCCCTCCACTTT.

The CDR3 region is CASSPTRNTEAFF. The CDR3 nucleotides are TGTGCCAGCAGCCCCACGAGGAACACTGAAGCTTTCTTT. The chain has TRBV11-3 and TRBJ1-1; D call uncertain. The germline V gene has CDR1 SGHNT and CDR2 YENEEA. This CDR3 is built from 13 residues. Trimming took 5 bases from V and 1 from J, leaving 8 bases between them.

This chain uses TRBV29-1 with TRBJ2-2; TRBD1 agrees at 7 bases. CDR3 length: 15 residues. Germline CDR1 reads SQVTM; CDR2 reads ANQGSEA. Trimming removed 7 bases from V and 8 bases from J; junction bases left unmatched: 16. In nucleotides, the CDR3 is TGCAGCGCCCAGGGGGAACAGGGTAATTTTGGGGAGCTGTTTTTT. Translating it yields CSAQGEQGNFGELFF.

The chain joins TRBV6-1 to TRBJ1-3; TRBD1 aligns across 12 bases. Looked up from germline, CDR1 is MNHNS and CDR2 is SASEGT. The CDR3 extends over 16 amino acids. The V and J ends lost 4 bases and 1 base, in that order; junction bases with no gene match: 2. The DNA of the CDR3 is TGTGCCAGCAGTGGGGGACAGGGGGCTTCTGGAAACACCATATATTTT. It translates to CASSGGQGASGNTIYF.

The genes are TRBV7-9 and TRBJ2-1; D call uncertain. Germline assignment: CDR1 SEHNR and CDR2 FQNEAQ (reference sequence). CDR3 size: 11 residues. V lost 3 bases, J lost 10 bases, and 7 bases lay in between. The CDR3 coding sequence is TGTGCCAGCAGCTTCTCCAGGGAGCAGTTCTTC. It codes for CASSFSREQFF.

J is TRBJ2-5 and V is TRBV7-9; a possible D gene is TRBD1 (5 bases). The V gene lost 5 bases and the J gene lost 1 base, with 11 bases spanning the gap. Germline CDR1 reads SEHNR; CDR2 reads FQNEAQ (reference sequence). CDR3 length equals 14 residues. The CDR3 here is CASSPDSPQETQYF. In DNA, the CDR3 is TGTGCCAGCAGCCCAGACAGCCCCCAAGAGACCCAGTACTTC.

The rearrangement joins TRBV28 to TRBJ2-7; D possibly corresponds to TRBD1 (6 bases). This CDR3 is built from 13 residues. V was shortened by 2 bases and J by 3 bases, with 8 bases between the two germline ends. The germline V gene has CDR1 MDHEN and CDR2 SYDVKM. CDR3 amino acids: CASSLTGNYEQYF. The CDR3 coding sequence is TGTGCCAGCAGTTTAACAGGGAACTACGAGCAGTACTTC. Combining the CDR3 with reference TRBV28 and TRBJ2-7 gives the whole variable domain DVKVTQSSRYLVKRTGEKVFLECVQDMDHENMFWYRQDPGLGLRLIYFSYDVKMKEKGDIPEGYSVSREKKERFSLILESASTNQTSMYLCASSLTGNYEQYFGPGTRLTVT.

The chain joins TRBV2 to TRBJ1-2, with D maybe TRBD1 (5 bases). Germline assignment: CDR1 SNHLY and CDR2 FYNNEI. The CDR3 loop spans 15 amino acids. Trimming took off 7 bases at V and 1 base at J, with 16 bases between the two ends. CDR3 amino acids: CASTSARGSNYGYTF. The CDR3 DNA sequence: TGTGCCAGCACCTCCGCCCGGGGGAGTAACTATGGCTACACCTTC. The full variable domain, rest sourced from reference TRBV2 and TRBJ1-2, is EPEVTQTPSHQVTQMGQEVILRCVPISNHLYFYWYRQILGQKVEFLVSFYNNEISEKSEIFDDQFSVERPDGSNFTLKIRSTKLEDSAMYFCASTSARGSNYGYTFGSGTRLTVV.

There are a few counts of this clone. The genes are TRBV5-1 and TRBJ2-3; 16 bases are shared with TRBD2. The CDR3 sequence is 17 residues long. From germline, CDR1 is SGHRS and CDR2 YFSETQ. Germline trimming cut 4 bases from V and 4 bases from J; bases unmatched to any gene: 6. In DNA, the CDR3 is TGCGCCAGCAGCCCCGGGACTAGCGGGGGGGCCTCAGATACGCAGTATTTT. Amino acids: CASSPGTSGGASDTQYF. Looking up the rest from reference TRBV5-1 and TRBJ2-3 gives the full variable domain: KAGVTQTPRYLIKTRGQQVTLSCSPISGHRSVSWYQQTPGQGLQFLFEYFSETQRNKGNFPGRFSGRQFSNSRSEMNVSTLELGDSALYLCASSPGTSGGASDTQYFGPGTRLTVL.

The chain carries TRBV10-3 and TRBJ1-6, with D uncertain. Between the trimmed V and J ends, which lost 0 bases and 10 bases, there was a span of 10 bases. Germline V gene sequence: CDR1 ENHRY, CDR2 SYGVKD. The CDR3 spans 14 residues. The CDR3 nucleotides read TGTGCCATCAGTGAGTCGTTGGGGAGCTCACCCCTCCACTTT. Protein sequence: CAISESLGSSPLHF.

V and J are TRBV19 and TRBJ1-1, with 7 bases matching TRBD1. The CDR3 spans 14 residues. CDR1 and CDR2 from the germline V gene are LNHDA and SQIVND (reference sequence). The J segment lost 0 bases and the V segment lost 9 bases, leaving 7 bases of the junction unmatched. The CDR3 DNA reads TGTGCCAGCCGCCCTAGGGGGCTGAACACTGAAGCTTTCTTT. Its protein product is CASRPRGLNTEAFF. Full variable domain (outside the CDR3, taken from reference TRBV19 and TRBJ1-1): DGGITQSPKYLFRKEGQNVTLSCEQNLNHDAMYWYRQDPGQGLRLIYYSQIVNDFQKGDIAEGYSVSREKKESFPLTVTSAQKNPTAFYLCASRPRGLNTEAFFGQGTRLTVV.